Reported below is one TCR beta chain. Its specificity is unknown. The data originate from a study of long-term antiretroviral therapy in people with HIV. Study-wide results and limits: It was observed that HIV repertoires exhibited narrower CDR3 length ranges than controls.

Version v3.0 of the immunoSEQ assay was performed at survey level. Per-sample TRB depth target: roughly 40,000-50,000 T-cell genomes. Assay: immunoSEQ multiplex PCR; the TCRdb copy retains only in-frame clones and omits some. The sample comprises some 30,000 clones, 70% to 90% of which are singletons, and about 3.9% rests with the top ten. Germline V gives CDR1 SGHDN, CDR2 FVKESK. Between the trimmed V and J ends, which lost 4 bases and 8 bases, there was a span of 21 bases. The CDR3 spans 16 residues. V and J are TRBV14 and TRBJ1-3; the D is unclear. This receptor was identified in a woman in her late teens or twenties with HIV. The sample here was unsorted PBMCs, taken 1.8 years after starting antiretroviral therapy. CDR3 protein: CASSRTRGARSDTIYF. The CDR3 coding sequence is TGTGCCAGCAGCCGTACTCGGGGTGCTCGTTCGGACACCATATATTTT.